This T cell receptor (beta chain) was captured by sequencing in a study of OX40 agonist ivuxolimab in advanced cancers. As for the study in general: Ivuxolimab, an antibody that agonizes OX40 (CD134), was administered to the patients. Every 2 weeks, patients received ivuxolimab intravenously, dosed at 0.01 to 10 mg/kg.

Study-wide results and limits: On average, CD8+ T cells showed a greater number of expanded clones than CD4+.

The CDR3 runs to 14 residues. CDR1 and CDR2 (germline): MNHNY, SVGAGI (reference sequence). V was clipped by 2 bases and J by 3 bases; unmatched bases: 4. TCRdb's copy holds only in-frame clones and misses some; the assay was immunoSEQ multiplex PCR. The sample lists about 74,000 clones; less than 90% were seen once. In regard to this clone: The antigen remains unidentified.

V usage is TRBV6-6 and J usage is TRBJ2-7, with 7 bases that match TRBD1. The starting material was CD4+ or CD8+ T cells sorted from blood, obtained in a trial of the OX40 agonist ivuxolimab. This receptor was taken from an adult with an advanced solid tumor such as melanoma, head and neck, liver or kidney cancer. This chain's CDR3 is CASSYRDRGYEQYF. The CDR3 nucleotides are TGTGCCAGCAGTTACCGGGACAGAGGCTACGAGCAGTACTTC.